The rows below give T cell receptor beta chains drawn from one sample of a study of cytomegalovirus exposure and HLA in healthy donors. The data were produced by immunoSEQ multiplex PCR, yet TCRdb's version contains in-frame clones alone and is incomplete. This table has around 130,000 clones, 8% to 9.5% appearing once. Sequenced input: PBMCs. The receptor set was obtained from a man in his forties in good health and CMV-seronegative. Each CDR3 is given with its conserved first and last residue.

>TRBV28|TRBJ1-2
CASSSPGQGARGYTF
>TRBV4-1|TRBJ1-1
CASSQAGFNTEAFF
>TRBV13|TRBJ1-1
CASSGVTGNTEAFF
>TRBV4-3|TRBJ2-5
CASSQDSLRQETQYF
>TRBV30|TRBJ1-5
CAWSAYRDNQPQHF
>TRBV6-5|TRBJ1-2
CASSAGARGYTF
>TRBV4-2|TRBJ2-5
CASSREDRDRETQYF
>TRBV19|TRBJ2-2
CASSWGLGNTGELFF
>TRBV14|TRBJ2-7
CASSQALAGAYEQYF
>TRBV11-2|TRBJ1-2
CASRTAYGYTF
>TRBV6-1|TRBJ2-1
CASSEPHRTVSSYNEQFF
>TRBV2|TRBJ1-6
CASLRQGGITPLHF
>TRBV7-2|TRBJ2-3
CASSLRLTTDTQYF
>TRBV6-6|TRBJ1-5
CASSYSTGNSNQPQHF
>TRBV7-4|TRBJ2-7
CAPHRDTSYEQYF
>TRBV29-1|TRBJ2-7
CSVGEPARNEQYF
>TRBV9|TRBJ2-2
CASSTQTSANTGELFF
>TRBV6-5|TRBJ1-5
CASSYQGIDQPQHF
>TRBV19|TRBJ2-2
CASSRTGGPNTGELFF
>TRBV6-1|TRBJ2-1
CASRRQGANNEQFF
>TRBV6-1|TRBJ2-7
CASSEAHGVEQYF
>TRBV4-1|TRBJ2-7
CASSQVGTGRSEQYF